This note documents a single T cell receptor (beta chain) sequence. Generated by immunoSEQ multiplex PCR, the TCRdb table keeps only in-frame clones and is missing some. The repertoire holds tens of thousands of clones, with around 79% as singletons. The data are from a study of radiotherapy plus CTLA-4 blockade in lung cancer. This TCR was sampled from a human donor with non-small cell lung cancer whose response to radiotherapy plus ipilimumab could not be evaluated. The sample was peripheral blood, taken from a patient treated with radiotherapy plus ipilimumab.

The CDR3 nucleotides are TGTGCCAGTACCAAGGGGACAGGGGCATCCTATGGCTACACCTTC. Translating it yields CASTKGTGASYGYTF. V and J are TRBV19 and TRBJ1-2, with TRBD1 identical over 10 bases. The CDR3 is 15 amino acids. Germline V CDR1 and CDR2: LNHDA, SQIVND (reference sequence). V was clipped by 7 bases and J by 4 bases; unmatched bases: 9.